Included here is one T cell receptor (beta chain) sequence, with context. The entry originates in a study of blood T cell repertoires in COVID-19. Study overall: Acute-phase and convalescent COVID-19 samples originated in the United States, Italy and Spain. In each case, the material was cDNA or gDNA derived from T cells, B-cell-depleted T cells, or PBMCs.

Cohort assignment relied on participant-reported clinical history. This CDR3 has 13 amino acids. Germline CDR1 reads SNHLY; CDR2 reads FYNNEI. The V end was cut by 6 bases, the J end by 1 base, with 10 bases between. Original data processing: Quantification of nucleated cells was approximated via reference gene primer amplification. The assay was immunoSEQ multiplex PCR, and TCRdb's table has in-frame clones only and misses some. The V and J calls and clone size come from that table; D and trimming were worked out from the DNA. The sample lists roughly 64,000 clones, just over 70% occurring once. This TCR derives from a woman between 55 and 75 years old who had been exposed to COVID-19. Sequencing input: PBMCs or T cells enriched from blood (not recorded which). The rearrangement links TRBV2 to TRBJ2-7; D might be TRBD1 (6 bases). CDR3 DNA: TGTGCCAGCAGGAGAGGACAGTCCTACGAGCAGTACTTC. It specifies CASRRGQSYEQYF.